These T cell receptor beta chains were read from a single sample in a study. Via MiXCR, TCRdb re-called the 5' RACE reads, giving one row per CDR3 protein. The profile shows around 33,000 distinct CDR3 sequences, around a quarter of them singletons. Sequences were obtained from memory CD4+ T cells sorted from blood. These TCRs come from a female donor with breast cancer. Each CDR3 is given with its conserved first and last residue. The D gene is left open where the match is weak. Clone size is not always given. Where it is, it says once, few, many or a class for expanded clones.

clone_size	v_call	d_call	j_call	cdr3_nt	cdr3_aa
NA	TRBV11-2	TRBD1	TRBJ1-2	TGTGCCAGCAGCTCGCTATGGACCGACAGGGAGCCTAACTATGGCTACACCTTC	CASSSLWTDREPNYGYTF
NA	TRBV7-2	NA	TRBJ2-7	TGTGCCAGCAGCTTAGTTGGGCGGCTCCCCTACGAGCAGTACTTC	CASSLVGRLPYEQYF
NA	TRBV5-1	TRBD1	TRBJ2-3	TGCGCCAGCGGTGTGACAGGGGGTTCCACAGATACGCAGTATTTT	CASGVTGGSTDTQYF
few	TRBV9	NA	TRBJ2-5	TGTGCCAGCAGCGGAAGACAGGTAGAGACCCAGTACTTC	CASSGRQVETQYF
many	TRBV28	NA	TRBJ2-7	TGTGCCAGCAGTCTGGCCAGGTTGGACACCTCCTACGAGCAGTACTTC	CASSLARLDTSYEQYF
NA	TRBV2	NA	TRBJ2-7	TGTGCCAGCAGTGATCGGGACTCCTCCTACGAGCAGTACTTC	CASSDRDSSYEQYF
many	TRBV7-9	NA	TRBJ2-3	TGTGCCAGCAGCTTATTGGGCCCCCGCACAGATACGCAGTATTTT	CASSLLGPRTDTQYF
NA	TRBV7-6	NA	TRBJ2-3	TGTGCCAGCAGCTTAGCATTAACCGATACGCAGTATTTT	CASSLALTDTQYF
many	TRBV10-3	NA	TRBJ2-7	TGTGCCATCCTGGGTTCCTCCTACGAGCAGTACTTC	CAILGSSYEQYF
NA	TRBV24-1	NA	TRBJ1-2	TGTGCCACCAGTGATTTGGATAGCTACACCTTC	CATSDLDSYTF
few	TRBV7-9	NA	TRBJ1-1	TGTGCCAGCAGCTTAGTTGGGGGGCAGAACACTGAAGCTTTCTTT	CASSLVGGQNTEAFF
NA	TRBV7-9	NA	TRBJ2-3	TGTGCCAGCAGCTTACCAGGGTATAACACAGATACGCAGTATTTT	CASSLPGYNTDTQYF
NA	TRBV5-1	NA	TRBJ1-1	TGCGCCGGCAGCCCCTGGACTTTTGGGGACACTGAAGCTTTCTTT	CAGSPWTFGDTEAFF
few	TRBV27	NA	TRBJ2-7	TGTGCCAGCAGTTTGGGGCGGGTGGCCTACGAGCAGTACTTC	CASSLGRVAYEQYF
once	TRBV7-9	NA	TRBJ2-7	TGTGCCAGCAGACCGGGACGAGCGGAAGATTACGAGCAGTACTTC	CASRPGRAEDYEQYF
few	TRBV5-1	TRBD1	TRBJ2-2	TGCGCCAGCAGCCCACAGGGGGCCACCGGGGAGCTGTTTTTT	CASSPQGATGELFF
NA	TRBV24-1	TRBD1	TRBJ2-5	TGTGCCACCAGTGATTACAGGGGAGAAGAGACCCAGTACTTC	CATSDYRGEETQYF
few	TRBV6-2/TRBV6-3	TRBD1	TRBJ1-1	TGTGCCAGCAGTTACTTCGCGGGACAGGGGGCTTTGAACACTGAAGCTTTCTTT	CASSYFAGQGALNTEAFF
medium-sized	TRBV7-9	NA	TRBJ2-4	TGTGCCAGCAGCCCGTCGGGGGTAGCCAAAAACATTCAGTACTTC	CASSPSGVAKNIQYF
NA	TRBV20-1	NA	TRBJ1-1	TGCAGTGCTAGAGACGAAGGCATTGAAGCTTTCTTT	CSARDEGIEAFF
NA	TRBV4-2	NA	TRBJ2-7	TGTGCCAGCAGCCCCTCTAGGGGTACCTACGAGCAGTACTTC	CASSPSRGTYEQYF
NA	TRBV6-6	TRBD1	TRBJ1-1	TGTGCCAGCAGTGAGACAGGGGGCTACACTGAGGCTTTCTTT	CASSETGGYTEAFF
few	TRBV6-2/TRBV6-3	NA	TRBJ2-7	TGTGCCAGCAGTTACGGTGTTAGGGAGACCTACGAGCAGTACTTC	CASSYGVRETYEQYF
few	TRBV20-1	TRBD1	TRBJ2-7	TGCAGTGCAGGCTACAGGGGGGTCTACGAGCAGTACTTC	CSAGYRGVYEQYF
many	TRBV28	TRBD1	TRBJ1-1	TGTGCCAGCAGGCTACTCGGGACAGGGCGGAACACTGAAGCTTTCTTT	CASRLLGTGRNTEAFF
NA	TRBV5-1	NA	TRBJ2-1	TGCGCCAGCAGCTTGGCTCCAAGCTCCTACAATGAGCAGTTCTTC	CASSLAPSSYNEQFF
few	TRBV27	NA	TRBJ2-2	TGTGCCAGCAGTCCCGGGGACCGGATGGTAGAGACCGGGGAGCTGTTTTTT	CASSPGDRMVETGELFF
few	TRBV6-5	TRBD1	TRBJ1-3	TGTGCCAGCACCGGGACAGGGGGTGGAAACACCATATATTTT	CASTGTGGGNTIYF
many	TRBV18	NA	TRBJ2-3	TGTGCCAGCTGCGACCAGGGTACAGATACGCAGTATTTT	CASCDQGTDTQYF